This record concerns one T cell receptor beta chain sequence. Its antigen is not identified. The CDR3 consists of 15 residues. Trimming took off 4 bases at V and 2 bases at J, with 11 bases between the two ends. Looked up from germline, CDR1 is KGHDR and CDR2 is SFDVKD. This sample was taken from a study of T cell responses to AZD1222 COVID-19 vaccine. Study context: The study pooled second doses at about 4 or about 12 weeks. Notes on the study in general: Every sample of the repertoires postdated the peak T cell response. Just six AZD1222 recipients were seropositive at baseline. Rises in breadth and depth of Spike-specific TCRs came after two AZD1222 doses.

The assay was immunoSEQ multiplex PCR, and TCRdb's table has in-frame clones only and misses some. The sample has about 92,000 clones, around 90% seen once; the top ten hold 20% to 25%. The receptor was isolated from an adult in good health. The chain couples TRBV24-1 to TRBJ1-5, with D hard to call. Here the sequenced sample was peripheral blood, taken on day 0 of AZD1222 vaccination. CDR3 region: CATSERGRGNQPQHF. The CDR3 nucleotides read TGTGCCACCAGTGAACGTGGGAGGGGCAATCAGCCCCAGCATTTT.